The clone carrying this T cell receptor (beta chain) was observed many times. This sample is drawn from a study of regulatory T cells in long-lasting Graves disease. Construction of the TCR beta libraries employed iRepertoire HTBI primers in conjunction with Arm-PCR of CDR3 regions. TCRdb used MiXCR to reprocess the multiplex PCR reads, holding one entry per CDR3 protein. The sample consists of 300,000 to 450,000 distinct CDR3 sequences, 15% to 18% of them appearing once. This CDR3 region has 14 residues. Germline V CDR1 and CDR2: MNHEY, SVGEGT. The ends lost 6 bases at V and 6 bases at J; junction bases unmatched: 10. Documented time point: newly diagnosed GD, antithyroid drugs for less than 3 months. From RNA extracted from PBMCs, the TCR library was made.

The receptor was derived from a female donor with Graves disease. The rearrangement uses TRBV6-2 or TRBV6-3 and TRBJ2-7; 8 bases align to TRBD1. Sequenced here: peripheral blood mononuclear cells (PBMCs), sampled at new diagnosis, from a patient treated with antithyroid drugs. CDR3 DNA sequence: TGTGCCAGCAGGCCTGGACAGGGCCCTCTCGAGCAGTACTTC. It specifies CASRPGQGPLEQYF.